This T cell receptor beta chain was identified in a study of siplizumab effects on memory and regulatory T cells. Relative to its sample, this clone is medium-sized (0.01 to 0.1%). V gave up 5 bases and J gave up 12 bases, with 14 bases separating them. The CDR3 runs 13 residues. CDR1 and CDR2 from the germline V gene are SEHNR and FQNEAQ (reference sequence). Libraries were prepared by immunoSEQ multiplex PCR; TCRdb keeps only in-frame clonotypes and omits some of them. In the table there are approximately 60,000 clones, less than 80% of which are singletons. This TCR was recovered from a human donor in good health. Sequencing was performed on memory CD4+ T cells sorted from blood. The genes are TRBV7-9 and TRBJ1-6; D possibly corresponds to TRBD1 (5 bases). The CDR3 DNA is TGTGCCAGCAGCCCTCAAACAGGCTTACCCCTCCACTTT. Its protein product is CASSPQTGLPLHF.